A single sample is the source of the 30 T cell receptor beta chains below, sequenced in a study of blood T cell repertoires in COVID-19. Method: immunoSEQ multiplex PCR; TCRdb's copy keeps in-frame clones and lacks some. The sample consists of more than 300,000 clones, 87% of them appearing once. The sequenced sample was peripheral blood. The origin of the receptors is a woman in her thirties with COVID-19, enrolled during active disease.

This clone turned up a few times. This rearrangement joins TRBV10-3 to TRBJ2-7; 9 bases are a match to TRBD2. This CDR3 is built from 16 residues. V lost 2 bases to trimming and J lost 1 base; unmatched junction nucleotides: 6. The germline V gene has CDR1 ENHRY and CDR2 SYGVKD. CDR3 residues: CAISEPRTSASYEQYF. CDR3 DNA: TGTGCCATCAGTGAGCCTAGGACTAGCGCTTCCTACGAGCAGTACTTC.

The gene calls are TRBV18 and TRBJ2-7; 13 nucleotides agree with TRBD2. V was pared by 3 bases and J by 7 bases, with 6 bases of the junction left unmatched. The germline V gene encodes CDR1 KGHSH and CDR2 LQKENI. This CDR3 has 15 residues. As DNA, the CDR3 is TGTGCCAGCTCACCCGGACTAGCGGGAGTTGAAGAGCAGTACTTC. Translated, it gives CASSPGLAGVEEQYF.

The J gene is TRBJ1-4, the V gene TRBV14, with D hard to call. This CDR3 is built from 17 residues. V was cut by 0 bases and J by 0 bases, with 11 bases left in between. Germline V lookup: CDR1 SGHDN, CDR2 FVKESK. The CDR3 DNA reads TGTGCCAGCAGCCAAGACTTCGGGGTGACAACTAATGAAAAACTGTTTTTT. Its protein is CASSQDFGVTTNEKLFF. The full variable domain, its missing parts supplied by reference TRBV14 and TRBJ1-4, is EAGVTQFPSHSVIEKGQTVTLRCDPISGHDNLYWYRRVMGKEIKFLLHFVKESKQDESGMPNNRFLAERTGGTYSTLKVQPAELEDSGVYFCASSQDFGVTTNEKLFFGSGTQLSVL.

This chain links TRBV11-2 with TRBJ2-3; 9 bases line up with TRBD2. With 2 bases clipped from V and 8 bases from J, the junction kept 2 bases outside the gene matches. The CDR3 consists of 13 residues. Germline values: CDR1 SGHAT, CDR2 FQNNGV. CDR3 nucleotide sequence: TGTGCCAGCAGCTTAACAGCGGGAGGTACGCAGTATTTT. Translated, it gives CASSLTAGGTQYF.

The chain employs TRBV12-3 or TRBV12-4 and TRBJ2-7; weak D call: TRBD1 (5 bases). Trimming took off 6 bases at V and 7 bases at J, with 16 bases between the two ends. The CDR3 length is 13 residues. CDR3 region: CASSRAASSEQYF. The DNA for the CDR3 is TGTGCCAGCAGCAGGGCTGCCTCGTCAGAGCAGTACTTC.

The J gene is TRBJ2-1, the V gene TRBV7-8, with 13 bases fitting TRBD2. The CDR3 spans 16 residues. V lost 5 bases, J lost 8 bases, and 9 bases stayed unmatched. Per germline, CDR1 SGHVS and CDR2 FQNEAQ. The CDR3 region has the DNA TGTGCCAGCAGCCCATGGACTAGCGGGAGTTTCTATGAGCAGTTCTTC. It specifies CASSPWTSGSFYEQFF.

The V call is TRBV2, the J call TRBJ2-1; 7 bases line up with TRBD1. Unmatched junction bases numbered 8, after V lost 2 bases and J lost 7 bases. Looked up from germline, CDR1 is SNHLY and CDR2 is FYNNEI. CDR3 size: 15 residues. The chain's CDR3 is CASSETGDVGNEQFF. CDR3 nucleotide sequence: TGTGCCAGCAGTGAAACAGGGGATGTAGGTAATGAGCAGTTCTTC.

CDR3 nucleotide sequence: TGTGCCAGCAGCTTGCAGGGGAGTGACACCGGGGAGCTGTTTTTT. This codes for CASSLQGSDTGELFF. The V and J genes are TRBV7-9 and TRBJ2-2; TRBD1 might be the D (6 bases). Germline CDR1 and CDR2: SEHNR and FQNEAQ (reference sequence). The CDR3 contains 15 residues. V shed 3 bases and J shed 3 bases, with 11 bases lying between them.

This chain joins TRBV6-2 or TRBV6-3 and TRBJ2-7; 9 bases match TRBD1. The J segment lost 2 bases and the V segment lost 5 bases, leaving 4 bases of the junction unmatched. Germline CDR1 is MNHEY and CDR2 is SVGEGT. The CDR3 has 14 residues. This CDR3 is CASSGTGKTYEQYF. In DNA form, the CDR3 reads TGTGCCAGCAGTGGGACAGGGAAAACCTACGAGCAGTACTTC.

The rearrangement uses TRBV19 and TRBJ1-6; D may be TRBD1 (6 bases). Trimming removed 6 bases from V and 8 bases from J, with 17 bases in between. Germline loops: CDR1 LNHDA, CDR2 SQIVND (reference sequence). This CDR3 has 15 residues. CDR3: CASRRDTRTDSPLHF. CDR3 DNA: TGTGCCAGTAGAAGGGACACCCGGACAGATTCACCCCTCCACTTT.

The chain carries TRBV24-1 and TRBJ2-2; no reliable D call. The CDR3 runs to 13 residues. CDR1 is KGHDR and CDR2 is SFDVKD in the germline V gene. The V end was cut by 4 bases, the J end by 1 base, with 3 bases between. CDR3 sequence: CATSDQNTGELFF. CDR3 bases: TGTGCCACCAGTGACCAGAACACCGGGGAGCTGTTTTTT.

V gene TRBV15 combines with J gene TRBJ2-7; 9 nucleotides match TRBD1. Germline CDR1 is LNHNV and CDR2 is YYDKDF (reference sequence). The CDR3 consists of 17 residues. After removal of 1 base from V and 0 bases from J, the junction contained 7 bases not matched to a gene. CDR3 coding DNA: TGTGCCACCAGCAGAGCGACAGGGGGGTTTAGCTCCTACGAGCAGTACTTC. This codes for CATSRATGGFSSYEQYF.

This clone was detected a few times. This rearrangement joins TRBV7-9 to TRBJ1-6; 7 positions match TRBD1. CDR1 SEHNR and CDR2 FQNEAQ come from the germline V gene (reference sequence). The CDR3 runs to 14 residues. The ends lost 3 bases at V and 9 bases at J; junction bases unmatched: 5. The CDR3 nucleotides read TGTGCCAGCAGCTTGGAGACAGGGTTTTCACCCCTCCACTTT. Translated, it gives CASSLETGFSPLHF.

The chain employs TRBV5-5 and TRBJ2-2, with TRBD1 matching over 8 bases. Germline V gene lookup returns CDR1 SGHKS and CDR2 YYEKEE (reference sequence). CDR3 length: 17 amino acids. V lost 5 bases to trimming and J lost 0 bases; unmatched junction nucleotides: 9. DNA of the CDR3: TGTGCCAGCAGATACCGGGACAGGAGGACGAACACCGGGGAGCTGTTTTTT. Its translation: CASRYRDRRTNTGELFF.

V usage is TRBV11-2 and J usage is TRBJ1-2; 7 bases map to TRBD1. CDR1 SGHAT and CDR2 FQNNGV come from the germline V gene. CDR3 length: 15 residues. Unmatched junction bases numbered 14, after V lost 8 bases and J lost 5 bases. CDR3 coding DNA: TGTGCCAGCCTAGGTTACGCCGGGACAGCTTATGGCTACACCTTC. Translated: CASLGYAGTAYGYTF.

The chain uses TRBV24-1 and TRBJ2-5; a possible D gene is TRBD2 (7 bases). Trimming shortened V by 0 bases and J by 4 bases, and 11 bases separated the two germline ends. The CDR3 spans 15 residues. Germline CDR1 KGHDR, CDR2 SFDVKD. CDR3 bases: TGTGCCACCAGTGATTTGCGGGGGGCCCGAGAGACCCAGTACTTC. It codes for CATSDLRGARETQYF.

Worth noting for this clone: A read error may produce the germline difference seen at one junction end. The CDR3 coding sequence is TGTGCCAGCAGCTTAGGACAGGCTTCCTCCAATGAGCAGTTCTTC. Amino acid sequence: CASSLGQASSNEQFF. The gene calls are TRBV7-2 and TRBJ2-1; D possibly corresponds to TRBD1 (6 bases). Germline loops: CDR1 SGHTA, CDR2 FQGNSA. This CDR3 comprises 15 residues.

The gene calls are TRBV24-1 and TRBJ2-5; TRBD1 might be the D (7 bases). The V gene's germline CDR1 is KGHDR and CDR2 SFDVKD. This CDR3 is 16 amino acids long. V lost 4 bases and J lost 2, with 16 bases in between. The DNA for the CDR3 is TGTGCCACCAGTGACCGCCCGACAGGGACTCAAGAGACCCAGTACTTC. Protein sequence: CATSDRPTGTQETQYF.

The chain combines TRBV12-3 or TRBV12-4 with TRBJ2-7; D is unresolved. This CDR3 comprises 13 residues. V gave up 3 bases and J gave up 3 bases, with 9 bases separating them. DNA for the CDR3: TGTGCCAGCAGTTTCCCGGCAGGCTACGAGCAGTACTTC. Its protein is CASSFPAGYEQYF.

This chain joins TRBV7-2 and TRBJ1-1; D gene uncertain. This CDR3 region has 16 residues. Trimming cost V 5 bases and J 0 bases, with 16 bases left between them. Germline V CDR1 and CDR2: SGHTA, FQGNSA. The CDR3 region has the DNA TGTGCCAGCAGCCCACCCCCTAGCCTGTTGAACACTGAAGCTTTCTTT. Translating it yields CASSPPPSLLNTEAFF.

The rearrangement links TRBV1 to TRBJ1-3; the tabulated D call, TRBD1, remains unverified against the DNA. TRBV1 is designated a pseudogene. This CDR3 region has 17 residues. As DNA, the CDR3 is TGCACCAGCAGCCAAGATGGCAGGTGCGACTCTGGAAACACCATATATTTT. It specifies CTSSQDGRCDSGNTIYF.

This chain joins TRBV7-3 and TRBJ2-1; D remains ambiguous. Per germline, CDR1 SGHTA and CDR2 FQGTGA. This CDR3 region has 13 residues. V shed 4 bases and J shed 9 bases, with 13 bases lying between them. The CDR3 here is CASSSLPGGEQFF. DNA for the CDR3: TGTGCCAGCAGCTCCCTTCCTGGCGGTGAGCAGTTCTTC. Full variable domain (missing parts from reference TRBV7-3 and TRBJ2-1): GAGVSQTPSNKVTEKGKYVELRCDPISGHTALYWYRQSLGQGPEFLIYFQGTGAADDSGLPNDRFFAVRPEGSVSTLKIQRTERGDSAVYLCASSSLPGGEQFFGPGTRLTVL.

The chain links TRBV4-1 to TRBJ1-1, with 8 bases fitting TRBD1. Trimming took 3 bases from V and 2 from J; bases not matched to a gene: 5. Germline V gives CDR1 MGHRA, CDR2 YSYEKL. This CDR3 has 15 residues. This CDR3 reads CASSHPDRENTEAFF. CDR3 sequence (DNA): TGCGCCAGCAGCCACCCGGACAGGGAAAACACTGAAGCTTTCTTT.

The genes are TRBV30 and TRBJ2-1, with D perhaps TRBD1 (5 bases). CDR3 size: 11 residues. Germline CDR1 is GTSNPN and CDR2 is SVGIG (reference sequence). V was trimmed by 0 bases and J by 12 bases, leaving 9 bases between them. This CDR3 reads CAWSVQVVQFF. Written as DNA, the CDR3 is TGTGCCTGGAGTGTACAGGTCGTGCAGTTCTTC.

This chain's CDR3 is CSGRTGLLEAFF. The CDR3 region has the DNA TGCAGCGGACGGACAGGACTCCTTGAAGCTTTCTTT. The chain carries TRBV29-1 and TRBJ1-1, with 7 bases matching TRBD1. Per the germline V gene, CDR1 is SQVTM and CDR2 is ANQGSEA. The CDR3 has 12 residues. V dropped 7 bases and J dropped 7; count of bases not matched to a gene: 9. Full variable domain (remainder filled in from reference TRBV29-1 and TRBJ1-1): SAVISQKPSRDICQRGTSLTIQCQVDSQVTMMFWYRQQPGQSLTLIATANQGSEATYESGFVIDKFPISRPNLTFSTLTVSNMSPEDSSIYLCSGRTGLLEAFFGQGTRLTVV.

With respect to this clone: Other DNA sequences in the sample encode the same CDR3. This sequence joins TRBV7-2 and TRBJ2-1; TRBD2 matches at 8 bases. Germline loops: CDR1 SGHTA, CDR2 FQGNSA. This CDR3 spans 15 amino acids. Trimming removed 4 bases from V and 2 bases from J; junction bases left unmatched: 4. The CDR3 nucleotides read TGTGCCAGCAGCTCCAGCGGGAGTCCCTACAATGAGCAGTTCTTC. It yields the protein CASSSSGSPYNEQFF. Supplemented by reference TRBV7-2 and TRBJ2-1, the full variable domain reads GAGVSQSPSNKVTEKGKDVELRCDPISGHTALYWYRQSLGQGLEFLIYFQGNSAPDKSGLPSDRFSAERTGGSVSTLTIQRTQQEDSAVYLCASSSSGSPYNEQFFGPGTRLTVL.

The chain is built from TRBV5-1 and TRBJ1-3, with TRBD1 matching over 11 bases. CDR3 length: 14 residues. Germline CDR1 SGHRS, CDR2 YFSETQ. V gave up 3 bases and J gave up 8 bases; unmatched junction bases: 4. The CDR3 DNA reads TGCGCCAGCAGCTCATCGGACAGGGGGCACACCATATATTTT. It translates to CASSSSDRGHTIYF. The entire variable domain, with the rest obtained from reference TRBV5-1 and TRBJ1-3, is as follows: KAGVTQTPRYLIKTRGQQVTLSCSPISGHRSVSWYQQTPGQGLQFLFEYFSETQRNKGNFPGRFSGRQFSNSRSEMNVSTLELGDSALYLCASSSSDRGHTIYFGEGSWLTVV.

The rearrangement links TRBV6-4 to TRBJ2-2, with 10 positions matching TRBD2. Germline V lookup: CDR1 MRHNA, CDR2 SNTAGT. V lost 8 bases and J lost 2; bases outside the gene matches: 17. The CDR3 spans 19 residues. This CDR3 is CASDTRGGSGRRNTGELFF. The CDR3 DNA follows: TGTGCCAGCGATACAAGGGGGGGTAGCGGGAGGCGAAACACCGGGGAGCTGTTTTTT.

The chain couples TRBV19 to TRBJ2-7, with unresolved D. This CDR3 is 13 amino acids long. The V gene's germline CDR1 is LNHDA and CDR2 SQIVND (reference sequence). The V end was cut by 5 bases, the J end by 0 bases, with 8 bases between. DNA for the CDR3: TGTGCCAGTAGTGGCGGAAACTCCTACGAGCAGTACTTC. Translated, it gives CASSGGNSYEQYF.

The rearrangement uses TRBV2 and TRBJ2-1; 7 bases fit TRBD2. The CDR3 contains 15 residues. CDR1 is SNHLY and CDR2 is FYNNEI in the germline V gene. V trimming: 4 bases; J trimming: 2 bases; junction bases outside the gene matches: 5. The CDR3 is CASSGAGDAYNEQFF. The CDR3 coding sequence is TGTGCCAGCAGTGGCGCGGGAGACGCCTACAATGAGCAGTTCTTC.